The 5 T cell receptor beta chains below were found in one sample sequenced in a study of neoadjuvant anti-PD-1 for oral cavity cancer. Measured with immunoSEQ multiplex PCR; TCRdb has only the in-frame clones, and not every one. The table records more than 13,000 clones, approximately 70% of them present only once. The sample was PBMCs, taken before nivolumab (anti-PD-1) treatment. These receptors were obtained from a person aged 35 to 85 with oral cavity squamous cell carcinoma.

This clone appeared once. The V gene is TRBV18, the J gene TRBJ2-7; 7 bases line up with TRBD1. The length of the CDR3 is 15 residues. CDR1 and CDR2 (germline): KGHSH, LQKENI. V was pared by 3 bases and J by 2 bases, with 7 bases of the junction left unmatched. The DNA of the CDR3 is TGTGCCAGCTCACCCCTACAGGGGCGGGCCTACGAGCAGTACTTC. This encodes CASSPLQGRAYEQYF.

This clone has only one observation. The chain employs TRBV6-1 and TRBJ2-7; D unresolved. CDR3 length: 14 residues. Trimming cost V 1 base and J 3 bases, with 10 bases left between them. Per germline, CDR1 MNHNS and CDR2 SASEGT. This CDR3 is CASSEGPSVYEQYF. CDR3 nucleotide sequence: TGTGCCAGCAGTGAAGGGCCAAGCGTCTACGAGCAGTACTTC.

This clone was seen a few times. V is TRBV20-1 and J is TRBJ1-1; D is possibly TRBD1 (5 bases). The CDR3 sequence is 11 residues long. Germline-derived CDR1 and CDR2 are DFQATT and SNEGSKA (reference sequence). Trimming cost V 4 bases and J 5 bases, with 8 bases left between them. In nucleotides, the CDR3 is TGCAGTGCTACAGAGGGGACTGAAGCTTTCTTT. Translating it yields CSATEGTEAFF.

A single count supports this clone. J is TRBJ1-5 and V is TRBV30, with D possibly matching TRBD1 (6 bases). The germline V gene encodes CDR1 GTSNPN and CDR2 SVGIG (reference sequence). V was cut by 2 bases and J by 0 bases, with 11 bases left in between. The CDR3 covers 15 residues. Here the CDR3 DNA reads TGTGCCTGGAGTCTGGGGGGGGCTAGCAATCAGCCCCAGCATTTT. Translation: CAWSLGGASNQPQHF.

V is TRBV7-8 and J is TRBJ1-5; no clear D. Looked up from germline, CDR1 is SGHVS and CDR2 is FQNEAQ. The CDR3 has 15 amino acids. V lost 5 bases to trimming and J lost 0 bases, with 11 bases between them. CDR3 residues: CASSAHRDSNQPQHF. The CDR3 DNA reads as TGTGCCAGCAGCGCCCATAGAGATAGCAATCAGCCCCAGCATTTT.